Listed below are T cell receptor beta chains from one sample, sequenced in a study of CD4 T cell repertoires in COVID-19. Clones were read by immunoSEQ multiplex PCR, and TCRdb kept only the in-frame ones, dropping some. Of around 550 clones listed, less than 20% were seen once; the top ten hold about a fifth. Antigens for these TCRs are unknown. The material sequenced was memory CD4+ T cells, cultured in vitro, taken after recovery from COVID-19. Every receptor here comes from a human donor who had COVID-19. CDR3s include the opening cysteine and the closing phenylalanine or tryptophan. The D gene is left open where the match is weak. Expanded clones get a size class; other rows say once, few or many, or leave the size out.

CDR3nt,CDR3aa,len,d_gene,abundance,v_gene,j_gene
TGTGCCAGTAGTACGACAGGGGGCAGGTACGAGCAGTACTTC,CASSTTGGRYEQYF,14,TRBD1,medium-sized,TRBV19,TRBJ2-7
TGTGCACATGCGGGGAAACTTAGCACAGATACGCAGTATTTT,CAHAGKLSTDTQYF,14,.,.,TRBV7-3,TRBJ2-3
TGTGCCAGCTTTAGGGGACAGGAAACTGAAGCTTTCTTT,CASFRGQETEAFF,13,TRBD1,medium-sized,TRBV18,TRBJ1-1
TGTGCCAGCAGGGTTTATTCACGTAATCAGCCCCAGCATTTT,CASRVYSRNQPQHF,14,.,medium-sized,TRBV28,TRBJ1-5
TGTGCCAGCAGTACAGGGGGTTATACCAGTTCACCCCTCCACTTT,CASSTGGYTSSPLHF,15,TRBD1,medium-sized,TRBV6-5,TRBJ1-6
TGTGCCAGCTCACCGGACCTTAGCGGGAGGATCAACGAGCAGTACTTC,CASSPDLSGRINEQYF,16,TRBD2,.,TRBV18,TRBJ2-7
TGTGCCAGTAGTACGGACAGGCCAGTAGCTTTCTTT,CASSTDRPVAFF,12,TRBD1,.,TRBV19,TRBJ1-1
TGTGCCAGCCGGCTATCGGGCAGACACTCTGGAAACACCATATATTTT,CASRLSGRHSGNTIYF,16,.,.,TRBV27,TRBJ1-3
TGTGCCACTCGGACTCCCTCCTACGAGCAGTACTTC,CATRTPSYEQYF,12,.,.,TRBV28,TRBJ2-7
TGTGCCAGCAGTGAAGCGTGGAGTGGGACAGGGAAGAACACCGGGGAGCTGTTTTTT,CASSEAWSGTGKNTGELFF,19,TRBD1,few,TRBV6-1,TRBJ2-2
TGTGCCAGCAGTTTAATAGGGGGCCTCGGAACCGGGGAGCTGTTTTTT,CASSLIGGLGTGELFF,16,TRBD1,large,TRBV28,TRBJ2-2
TGCGCCAGCAACTTGGAAAGGAACACCGGGGAGCTGTTTTTT,CASNLERNTGELFF,14,.,medium-sized,TRBV10-2,TRBJ2-2
TGTGCCAGCAGCTTAGCGCGAGCCAATTCACCCCTCCACTTT,CASSLARANSPLHF,14,.,.,TRBV7-9,TRBJ1-6